These T cell receptor beta chains were read from a single sample in a study of T-cell reconstitution after alpha-beta-depleted transplantation in children. TCRdb itself ran the PCR reads through MiXCR, one entry per CDR3 protein. The table records fewer than 550,000 distinct CDR3 sequences, roughly 10% of them present only once. Sequences were derived from PBMCs from the stem cell graft donor, sampled from the stem cell graft. Receptor source: a human donor who donated a stem cell graft to a child with acute myeloid leukemia. Each CDR3 is given with its conserved first and last residue. The D gene is left open where the match is weak. Some rows mark clone size as missing; the rest say once, few, many or name a class of expanded clone.

abundance | d_gene | j_gene | v_gene | CDR3aa | CDR3nt
few | NA | TRBJ2-3 | TRBV12-3/TRBV12-4 | CASREWRVEDTQYF | TGTGCCAGCCGTGAGTGGAGGGTGGAAGATACGCAGTATTTT
few | NA | TRBJ2-7 | TRBV5-1 | CASSLDNRDISSYEQYF | TGCGCCAGCAGCTTGGACAACCGGGACATAAGCTCCTACGAGCAGTACTTC
many | NA | TRBJ2-5 | TRBV7-8 | CASSIRRVQETQYF | TGTGCCAGCAGCATCAGAAGGGTCCAAGAGACCCAGTACTTC
many | TRBD1 | TRBJ2-2 | TRBV7-3 | CASSPPRGTGSTGELFF | TGTGCCAGCAGCCCGCCTCGGGGGACAGGGTCCACCGGGGAGCTGTTTTTT
NA | NA | TRBJ1-1 | TRBV29-1 | CSVPKGGTEAFF | TGCAGCGTCCCTAAGGGGGGAACTGAAGCTTTCTTT
few | TRBD2 | TRBJ2-1 | TRBV5-1 | CASTLGSLQSGTEQFF | TGCGCCAGCACCCTCGGGTCGCTCCAAAGCGGGACTGAGCAGTTCTTC
once | NA | TRBJ2-1 | TRBV2 | CASNRDKNNEQFF | TGTGCCAGCAACCGGGACAAGAACAATGAGCAGTTCTTC
many | TRBD1 | TRBJ2-2 | TRBV3-1 | CASRQGFTGELFF | TGTGCCAGCAGACAGGGGTTCACCGGGGAGCTGTTTTTT
few | NA | TRBJ2-1 | TRBV27 | CASSSGTLGDEQFF | TGTGCCAGCAGTTCCGGGACACTTGGGGATGAGCAGTTCTTC
few | NA | TRBJ2-3 | TRBV5-1 | CASSYGGREDTQYF | TGCGCCAGCAGCTACGGGGGTAGGGAAGATACGCAGTATTTT
NA | TRBD1 | TRBJ1-5 | TRBV7-8 | CASSYYTGGGAQPQHF | TGTGCCAGCAGCTATTATACAGGGGGGGGTGCTCAGCCCCAGCATTTT
NA | NA | TRBJ2-1 | TRBV5-1 | CASSFRLGNEQFF | TGCGCCAGCAGCTTCCGTCTGGGGAATGAGCAGTTCTTC
NA | NA | TRBJ2-1 | TRBV7-2 | CASSLLSRNDNEQFF | TGTGCCAGCAGCTTATTGTCCCGGAACGACAATGAGCAGTTCTTC
many | TRBD2 | TRBJ2-1 | TRBV20-1 | CSARLAGGSYNEQFF | TGCAGTGCTAGGCTAGCGGGGGGCTCCTACAATGAGCAGTTCTTC
NA | NA | TRBJ1-2 | TRBV7-9 | CASSFSGEIPNYGYTF | TGTGCCAGCAGCTTCTCAGGGGAAATCCCTAACTATGGCTACACCTTC
many | TRBD2 | TRBJ2-1 | TRBV20-1 | CSAPLAEISYNEQFF | TGCAGTGCTCCACTAGCGGAGATCTCCTACAATGAGCAGTTCTTC
NA | TRBD1 | TRBJ2-7 | TRBV5-1 | CASSEDRGVDEQYF | TGCGCCAGCAGCGAGGACAGGGGTGTCGACGAGCAGTACTTC
many | NA | TRBJ1-4 | TRBV6-5 | CASKGWGDNEKLFF | TGTGCCAGCAAGGGATGGGGAGATAATGAAAAACTGTTTTTT
few | TRBD1 | TRBJ1-1 | TRBV2 | CASSDVDRATVEAFF | TGTGCCAGCAGTGATGTCGACAGGGCGACCGTTGAAGCTTTCTTT
few | TRBD2 | TRBJ2-5 | TRBV20-1 | CSARGGTSGGGETQYF | TGCAGTGCTAGGGGGGGGACTAGCGGGGGCGGAGAGACCCAGTACTTC
many | NA | TRBJ2-5 | TRBV5-1 | CASSLQGRVQETQYF | TGCGCCAGCAGCTTGCAAGGCAGGGTCCAAGAGACCCAGTACTTC
few | NA | TRBJ2-7 | TRBV4-1 | CASSHPTENYEQYF | TGCGCCAGCAGCCATCCGACAGAGAACTACGAGCAGTACTTC
few | TRBD2 | TRBJ2-3 | TRBV4-3 | CASSQEVAGGGDTQYF | TGCGCCAGCAGCCAAGAGGTAGCGGGAGGAGGAGATACGCAGTATTTT
few | NA | TRBJ1-6 | TRBV5-6 | CASTPNPNLRGGNSPLHF | TGTGCCAGCACCCCAAACCCAAATCTGCGGGGAGGCAATTCACCCCTCCACTTT
NA | TRBD1 | TRBJ1-6 | TRBV6-1 | CASTSPGTGNSPLHF | TGTGCCAGCACCTCTCCCGGGACAGGGAATTCACCCCTCCACTTT
few | TRBD1 | TRBJ2-1 | TRBV7-2 | CASSTNRDRGSNEQFF | TGTGCCAGCAGCACGAACCGGGACAGGGGCTCCAATGAGCAGTTCTTC
few | TRBD2 | TRBJ2-2 | TRBV6-2/TRBV6-3 | CASHLSGRWRYGELFF | TGTGCCAGCCACCTTAGCGGGAGATGGAGATACGGGGAGCTGTTTTTT
few | TRBD1 | TRBJ2-5 | TRBV5-1 | CASSKRTGTNQETQYF | TGCGCCAGCAGCAAGCGGACAGGCACTAATCAAGAGACCCAGTACTTC
many | NA | TRBJ1-2 | TRBV6-5 | CASKMDGSNYGYTF | TGTGCCAGCAAAATGGACGGGTCTAACTATGGCTACACCTTC
many | NA | TRBJ2-2 | TRBV6-5 | CASSYSLWGRDTGELFF | TGTGCCAGCAGTTACTCCCTGTGGGGGCGGGACACCGGGGAGCTGTTTTTT
NA | NA | TRBJ2-4 | TRBV5-6 | CASSLGGRGIEYF | TGTGCCAGCAGCTTGGGGGGCCGAGGCATTGAGTACTTC
NA | NA | TRBJ2-7 | TRBV20-1 | CSASGFSYEQYF | TGCAGTGCCTCAGGGTTCTCCTACGAGCAGTACTTC
few | NA | TRBJ1-4 | TRBV24-1 | CATRDKKSANEKLFF | TGTGCCACCAGGGACAAGAAGTCAGCTAATGAAAAACTGTTTTTT
NA | TRBD2 | TRBJ2-1 | TRBV9 | CASSIRLAGALNEQFF | TGTGCCAGCAGCATCCGGCTAGCGGGGGCCCTCAATGAGCAGTTCTTC
NA | NA | TRBJ2-3 | TRBV29-1 | CSGRHTDTQYF | TGCAGCGGTCGACACACAGATACGCAGTATTTT
few | TRBD1 | TRBJ1-6 | TRBV9 | CASSIQDRVGSPLHF | TGTGCCAGCAGCATCCAAGACAGGGTCGGTTCACCCCTCCACTTT
few | TRBD2 | TRBJ2-5 | TRBV7-8 | CASGETSGITGETQYF | TGTGCCAGCGGAGAGACTAGCGGGATCACGGGAGAGACCCAGTACTTC
NA | NA | TRBJ2-3 | TRBV29-1 | CSVEANVGDTQYF | TGCAGCGTTGAAGCCAATGTGGGGGATACGCAGTATTTT
few | NA | TRBJ2-5 | TRBV3-1 | CASSQAVLGRGPRETQYF | TGTGCCAGCAGCCAAGCGGTACTCGGCAGGGGTCCAAGAGAGACCCAGTACTTC
many | NA | TRBJ2-3 | TRBV7-2 | CASTRVLTDTQYF | TGTGCCAGCACCCGCGTCCTCACAGATACGCAGTATTTT
NA | NA | TRBJ2-2 | TRBV12-3/TRBV12-4 | CASSNHGLELFF | TGTGCCAGCAGCAATCACGGTCTGGAGCTGTTTTTT
many | TRBD1 | TRBJ2-4 | TRBV5-1 | CASSLGGTGRNIQYF | TGCGCCAGCAGCTTGGGCGGGACAGGCCGAAACATTCAGTACTTC
few | NA | TRBJ1-2 | TRBV20-1 | CSARDIDRGQQGYTF | TGCAGTGCTAGAGATATAGACAGAGGTCAACAGGGCTACACCTTC
NA | NA | TRBJ1-5 | TRBV4-2 | CASSQGGGRNQPQHF | TGTGCCAGCAGCCAAGGGGGGGGGCGGAATCAGCCCCAGCATTTT
few | TRBD2 | TRBJ2-5 | TRBV4-2 | CASSRTQGGGGASEETQYF | TGTGCCAGCAGCCGGACCCAGGGGGGCGGGGGGGCGTCTGAAGAGACCCAGTACTTC
NA | TRBD1 | TRBJ1-5 | TRBV6-1 | CASRTGQGVNQPQHF | TGTGCCAGCAGAACCGGACAGGGGGTCAATCAGCCCCAGCATTTT
few | NA | TRBJ2-5 | TRBV5-1 | CASSLELGEDAQYF | TGCGCCAGCAGCTTGGAACTCGGGGAAGATGCCCAGTACTTC
NA | NA | TRBJ2-2 | TRBV12-5 | CASGLESNTGELFF | TGTGCTAGTGGTTTGGAGTCCAACACCGGGGAGCTGTTTTTT
NA | NA | TRBJ2-5 | TRBV7-7 | CASSPSRQETQYF | TGTGCTAGCAGCCCCTCGCGGCAGGAGACCCAGTACTTC
NA | NA | TRBJ2-2 | TRBV2 | CASSYKNTGELFF | TGTGCCAGCAGCTACAAGAACACCGGGGAGCTGTTTTTT
few | TRBD2 | TRBJ2-3 | TRBV6-5 | CASSYSLAGGFTDTQYF | TGTGCCAGCAGTTACTCCCTAGCGGGGGGCTTCACAGATACGCAGTATTTT